These T cell receptor beta chains were read from a single sample in a study of cytomegalovirus exposure and HLA in healthy donors. Sequencing was performed with immunoSEQ multiplex PCR; in TCRdb, only in-frame clones are kept and a portion is missing. The sample's table shows around 210,000 clones. Input material: PBMCs. Every receptor here comes from a girl aged 2 to 10 in good health and CMV-seropositive. Each CDR3 is given with its conserved first and last residue. The D gene is left open where the match is weak.

CDR3nt: TGTGCCAGCAGTAAAGGACAGGGGGCTACTGAAGCTTTCTTT; CDR3aa: CASSKGQGATEAFF; d_gene: TRBD1; v_gene: TRBV28; j_gene: TRBJ1-1
CDR3nt: TGCAGCGTTGAGTCTACTCCGTCTAGCACAGATACGCAGTATTTT; CDR3aa: CSVESTPSSTDTQYF; d_gene: -; v_gene: TRBV29-1; j_gene: TRBJ2-3
CDR3nt: TGTGCCAGCAGCCAGGACTGGAGCTCTGGAAACACCATATATTTT; CDR3aa: CASSQDWSSGNTIYF; d_gene: -; v_gene: TRBV7-8; j_gene: TRBJ1-3
CDR3nt: TGTGCCGCGAGCGGGATGGTGGGGTATTCATATGAGCAGTACTTC; CDR3aa: CAASGMVGYSYEQYF; d_gene: TRBD2; v_gene: TRBV30; j_gene: TRBJ2-7
CDR3nt: TGTGCCAGCAACGCCCTGGGGCCTAACACTGAAGCTTTCTTT; CDR3aa: CASNALGPNTEAFF; d_gene: -; v_gene: TRBV25-1; j_gene: TRBJ1-1
CDR3nt: TGTGCCAGCAGTCCTACTCCGACAGTTTTCGAGCAGTACTTC; CDR3aa: CASSPTPTVFEQYF; d_gene: -; v_gene: TRBV27; j_gene: TRBJ2-7
CDR3nt: TGTGCCAGCAGTCCCCCATCGGGGGGGAAGAACACTGAAGCTTTCTTT; CDR3aa: CASSPPSGGKNTEAFF; d_gene: -; v_gene: TRBV28; j_gene: TRBJ1-1
CDR3nt: TGTGCCAGCAGCTTAGGGGACAGGGGGATTAATGAAAAACTGTTTTTT; CDR3aa: CASSLGDRGINEKLFF; d_gene: TRBD1; v_gene: TRBV5-4; j_gene: TRBJ1-4
CDR3nt: TGCGCCAGCAGCTCTAGGCTAGCGGACTACAATGAGCAGTTCTTC; CDR3aa: CASSSRLADYNEQFF; d_gene: TRBD2; v_gene: TRBV5-1; j_gene: TRBJ2-1
CDR3nt: TGTGCCAGCAGCTTAGGGGGCGATGAGCAGTTCTTC; CDR3aa: CASSLGGDEQFF; d_gene: -; v_gene: TRBV11-3; j_gene: TRBJ2-1
CDR3nt: TGTGCCAGCAGCTTCGGGACACGACCCTACGAGCAGTACTTC; CDR3aa: CASSFGTRPYEQYF; d_gene: -; v_gene: TRBV5-5; j_gene: TRBJ2-7
CDR3nt: TGTGCCAGCAGCGCCGGGTTTTATGGCTACACCTTC; CDR3aa: CASSAGFYGYTF; d_gene: -; v_gene: TRBV9; j_gene: TRBJ1-2
CDR3nt: TGTGCCGCAAACCGGGGGGGAACCTACGAGCAGTACTTC; CDR3aa: CAANRGGTYEQYF; d_gene: TRBD2; v_gene: TRBV18; j_gene: TRBJ2-7
CDR3nt: TGTGCCAGTACCCCAGCCCGGTCGAGCGGCAATTTGGAGACCCAGTACTTC; CDR3aa: CASTPARSSGNLETQYF; d_gene: -; v_gene: TRBV19; j_gene: TRBJ2-5
CDR3nt: TGTGCCAGCAGCTTGGACGTATCCTCTCGGGAGGATGGCTACACCTTC; CDR3aa: CASSLDVSSREDGYTF; d_gene: -; v_gene: TRBV28; j_gene: TRBJ1-2
CDR3nt: TGTGCCAGCAGCGACCTGATTATTAGCTCCACCGGGGAGCTGTTTTTT; CDR3aa: CASSDLIISSTGELFF; d_gene: -; v_gene: TRBV9; j_gene: TRBJ2-2
CDR3nt: TGTGCCAGCGACGCCACCGCGGCCTCAAGCGGCTACACCTTC; CDR3aa: CASDATAASSGYTF; d_gene: -; v_gene: TRBV28; j_gene: TRBJ1-2
CDR3nt: TGTGCCAGCAGCCAAGACAGGGGAAATGAAAAACTGTTTTTT; CDR3aa: CASSQDRGNEKLFF; d_gene: TRBD1; v_gene: TRBV7-2; j_gene: TRBJ1-4
CDR3nt: TGCAGCGTTGAGGGGGGACTGATTTATGGCTACACCTTC; CDR3aa: CSVEGGLIYGYTF; d_gene: -; v_gene: TRBV29-1; j_gene: TRBJ1-2
CDR3nt: TGTGCCAGCAGTGAAGTGGGGACTAAGGGGTCCTACGAGCAGTACTTC; CDR3aa: CASSEVGTKGSYEQYF; d_gene: TRBD2; v_gene: TRBV6-1; j_gene: TRBJ2-7
CDR3nt: TGTGCCTGGAGTGTAGCCCTCTCCTACGAGCAGTACTTC; CDR3aa: CAWSVALSYEQYF; d_gene: -; v_gene: TRBV30; j_gene: TRBJ2-7
CDR3nt: TGTGCCAGCAGCCAAGATGGAGGGTTAGCGGGCTACGAGCAGTACTTC; CDR3aa: CASSQDGGLAGYEQYF; d_gene: TRBD2; v_gene: TRBV14; j_gene: TRBJ2-7
CDR3nt: TGTGCCAGCCAACTAGCGGGAGCTGGTTTCCAAGAGACCCAGTACTTC; CDR3aa: CASQLAGAGFQETQYF; d_gene: TRBD2; v_gene: TRBV7-2; j_gene: TRBJ2-5
CDR3nt: TGTGCCAGCCGGGACACCACTAACTATGGCTACACCTTC; CDR3aa: CASRDTTNYGYTF; d_gene: -; v_gene: TRBV6-5; j_gene: TRBJ1-2